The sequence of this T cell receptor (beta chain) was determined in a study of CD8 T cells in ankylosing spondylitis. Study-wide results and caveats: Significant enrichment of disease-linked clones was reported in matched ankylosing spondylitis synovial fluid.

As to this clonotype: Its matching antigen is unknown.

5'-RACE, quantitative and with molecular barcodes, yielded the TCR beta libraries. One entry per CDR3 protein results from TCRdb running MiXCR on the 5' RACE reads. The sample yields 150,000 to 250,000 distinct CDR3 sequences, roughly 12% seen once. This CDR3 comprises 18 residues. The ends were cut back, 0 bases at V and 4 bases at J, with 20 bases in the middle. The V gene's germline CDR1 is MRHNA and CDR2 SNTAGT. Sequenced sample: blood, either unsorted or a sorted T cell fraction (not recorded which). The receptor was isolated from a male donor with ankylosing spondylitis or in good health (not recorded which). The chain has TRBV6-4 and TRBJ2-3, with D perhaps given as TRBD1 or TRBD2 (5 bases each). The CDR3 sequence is CASSDSFSGGEAPDTQYF. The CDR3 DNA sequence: TGTGCCAGCAGTGACTCGTTCTCTGGGGGAGAAGCGCCAGATACGCAGTATTTT.